This TCR beta chain was recovered during a study of post-analysis software for immune sequencing data. Study overall: Recorded disease courses covered relapsing-remitting, secondary progressive and progressive-relapsing multiple sclerosis. Some patients had no subtype annotation.

Unique molecular identifiers featured in each of the TCR beta cDNA libraries. Each batch of about 0.9 to 10 million T cells produced roughly 0.5 million cDNA molecules. TCRdb reprocessed the PCR reads via MiXCR and lists one record per CDR3 protein. The top ten clones hold under 7% of a sample with about 540,000 distinct CDR3 sequences, around a third of them seen once. Broader study findings: Analysis by F measure revealed that same-batch samples clustered strongly together. The normalized Chao1 diversity of multiple sclerosis patients was significantly lower than that of controls. There were about five TRBV segments more frequent in patients than controls, and TRBV5-6, TRBV5-1 and TRBV20-1 were among them.

The ends were cut back, 5 bases at V and 6 bases at J, with 15 bases in the middle. This CDR3 has 14 amino acids. The germline CDR1 and CDR2 sequences are MNHNS and SASEGT. As for this clonotype: Its antigen is undetermined.

The TCR comes from a girl aged 2-17 years with multiple sclerosis. The sample taken for sequencing was blood. V and J are TRBV6-1 and TRBJ2-3, with D possibly being TRBD1 or TRBD2 (5 bases each). Written as DNA, the CDR3 is TGTGCCAGCAGTCGGACTGCTTGGGGCGATACGCAGTATTTT. This encodes CASSRTAWGDTQYF.